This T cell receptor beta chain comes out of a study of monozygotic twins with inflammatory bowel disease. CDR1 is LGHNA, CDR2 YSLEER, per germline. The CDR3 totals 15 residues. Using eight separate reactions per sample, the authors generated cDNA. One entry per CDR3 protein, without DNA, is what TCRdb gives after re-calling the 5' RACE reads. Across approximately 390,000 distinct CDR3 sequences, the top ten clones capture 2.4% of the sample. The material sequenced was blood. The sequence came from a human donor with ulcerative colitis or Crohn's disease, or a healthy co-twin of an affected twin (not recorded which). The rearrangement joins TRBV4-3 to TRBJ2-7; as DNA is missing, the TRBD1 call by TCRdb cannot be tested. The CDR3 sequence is CASSQGSGSTYEQYF.